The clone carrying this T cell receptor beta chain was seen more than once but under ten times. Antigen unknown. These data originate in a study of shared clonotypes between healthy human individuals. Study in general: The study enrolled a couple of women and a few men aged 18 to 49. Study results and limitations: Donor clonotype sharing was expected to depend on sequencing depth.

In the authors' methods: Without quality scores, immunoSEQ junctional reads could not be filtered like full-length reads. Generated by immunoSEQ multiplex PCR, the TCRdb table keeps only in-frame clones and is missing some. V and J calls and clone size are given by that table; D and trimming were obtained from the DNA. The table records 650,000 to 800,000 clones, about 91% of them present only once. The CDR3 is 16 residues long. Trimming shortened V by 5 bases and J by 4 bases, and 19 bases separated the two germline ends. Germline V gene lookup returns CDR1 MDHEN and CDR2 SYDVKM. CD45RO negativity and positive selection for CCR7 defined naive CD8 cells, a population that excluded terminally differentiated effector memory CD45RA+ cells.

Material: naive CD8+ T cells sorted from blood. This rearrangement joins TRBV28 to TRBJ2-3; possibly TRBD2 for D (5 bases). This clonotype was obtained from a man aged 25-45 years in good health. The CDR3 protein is CASSPTGVLEADTQYF. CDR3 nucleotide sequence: TGTGCCAGCAGTCCAACCGGGGTCCTGGAGGCAGATACGCAGTATTTT.